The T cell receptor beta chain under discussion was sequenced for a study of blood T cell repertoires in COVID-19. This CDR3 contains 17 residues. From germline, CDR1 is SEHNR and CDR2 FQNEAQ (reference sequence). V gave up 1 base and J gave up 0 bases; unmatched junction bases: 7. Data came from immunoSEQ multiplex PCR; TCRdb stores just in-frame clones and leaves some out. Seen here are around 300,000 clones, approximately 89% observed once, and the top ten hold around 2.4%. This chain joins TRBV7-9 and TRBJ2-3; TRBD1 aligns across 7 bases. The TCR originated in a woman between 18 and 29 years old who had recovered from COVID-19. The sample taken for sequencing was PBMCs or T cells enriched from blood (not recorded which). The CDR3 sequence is CASSLGRGTDSTDTQYF. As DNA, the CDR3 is TGTGCCAGCAGCTTAGGGCGAGGGACAGATAGCACAGATACGCAGTATTTT.